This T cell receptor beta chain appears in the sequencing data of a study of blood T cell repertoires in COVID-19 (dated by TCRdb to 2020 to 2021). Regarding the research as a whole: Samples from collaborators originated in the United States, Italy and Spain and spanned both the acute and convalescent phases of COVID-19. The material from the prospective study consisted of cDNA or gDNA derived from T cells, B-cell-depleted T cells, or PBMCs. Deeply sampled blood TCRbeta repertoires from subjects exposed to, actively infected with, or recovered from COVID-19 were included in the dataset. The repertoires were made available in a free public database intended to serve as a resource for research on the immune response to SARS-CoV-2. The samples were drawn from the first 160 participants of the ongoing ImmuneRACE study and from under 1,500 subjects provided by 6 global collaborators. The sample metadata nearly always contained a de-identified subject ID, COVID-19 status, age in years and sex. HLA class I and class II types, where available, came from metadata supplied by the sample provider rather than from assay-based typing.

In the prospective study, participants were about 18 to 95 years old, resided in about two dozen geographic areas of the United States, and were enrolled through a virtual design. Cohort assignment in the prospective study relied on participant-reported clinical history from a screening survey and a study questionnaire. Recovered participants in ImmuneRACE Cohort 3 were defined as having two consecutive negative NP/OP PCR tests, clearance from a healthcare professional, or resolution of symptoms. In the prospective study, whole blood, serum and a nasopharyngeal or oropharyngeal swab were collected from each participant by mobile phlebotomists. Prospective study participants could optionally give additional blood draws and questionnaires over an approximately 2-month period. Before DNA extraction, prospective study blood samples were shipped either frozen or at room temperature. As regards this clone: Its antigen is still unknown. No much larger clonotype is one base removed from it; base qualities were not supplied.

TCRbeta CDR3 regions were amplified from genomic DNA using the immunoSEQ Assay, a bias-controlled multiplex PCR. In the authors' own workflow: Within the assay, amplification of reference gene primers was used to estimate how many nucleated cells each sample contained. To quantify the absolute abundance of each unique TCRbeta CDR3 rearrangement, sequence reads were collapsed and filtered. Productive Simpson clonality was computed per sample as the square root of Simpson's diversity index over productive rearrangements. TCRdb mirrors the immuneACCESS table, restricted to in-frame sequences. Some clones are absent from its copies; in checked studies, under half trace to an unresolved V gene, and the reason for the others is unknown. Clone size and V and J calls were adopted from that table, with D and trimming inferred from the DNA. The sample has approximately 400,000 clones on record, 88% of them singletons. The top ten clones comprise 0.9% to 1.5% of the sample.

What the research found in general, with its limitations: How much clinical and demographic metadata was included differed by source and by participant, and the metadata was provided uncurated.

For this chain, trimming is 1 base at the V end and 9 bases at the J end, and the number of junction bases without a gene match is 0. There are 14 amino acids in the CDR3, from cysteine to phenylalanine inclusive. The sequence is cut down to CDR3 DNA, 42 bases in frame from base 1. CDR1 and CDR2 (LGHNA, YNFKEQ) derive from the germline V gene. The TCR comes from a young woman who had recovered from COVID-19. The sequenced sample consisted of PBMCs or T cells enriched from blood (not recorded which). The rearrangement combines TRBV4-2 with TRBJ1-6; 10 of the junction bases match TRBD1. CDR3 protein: CASSQGTGGSPLHF. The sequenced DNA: TGTGCCAGCAGCCAAGGGACAGGGGGTTCACCCCTCCACTTT.